This T cell receptor beta chain is drawn from a study of cytomegalovirus exposure and HLA in healthy donors. Study outcomes and limitations: In a later analysis, at a false discovery rate of 0.05, fewer than 20,000 TCR beta sequences were associated with HLA alleles. Analyses of presence and absence presupposed an approximately uniform sequencing depth across donors.

Germline lookup yields CDR1 MNHNY and CDR2 SVGAGI (reference sequence). CDR3 length: 16 amino acids. V was trimmed by 2 bases and J by 9 bases, leaving 20 bases between them. The PCR ran on 60 Vbeta and 13 Jbeta primers. Profiled with immunoSEQ multiplex PCR; TCRdb holds only in-frame clones, not every one. The repertoire holds around 92,000 clones, more than 65% seen once, with approximately 8.4% in the top ten. This clone turned up a few times. Its target is unknown. This clonotype was obtained from a human donor in good health. Sequencing was performed on PBMCs. The chain is built from TRBV6-6 and TRBJ2-1, with D maybe TRBD1 (6 bases). The DNA for the CDR3 is TGTGCCAGCAGTTACATCTCTAGCAGGGGTCTTCTTGAGCAGTTCTTC. Translated, it gives CASSYISSRGLLEQFF.